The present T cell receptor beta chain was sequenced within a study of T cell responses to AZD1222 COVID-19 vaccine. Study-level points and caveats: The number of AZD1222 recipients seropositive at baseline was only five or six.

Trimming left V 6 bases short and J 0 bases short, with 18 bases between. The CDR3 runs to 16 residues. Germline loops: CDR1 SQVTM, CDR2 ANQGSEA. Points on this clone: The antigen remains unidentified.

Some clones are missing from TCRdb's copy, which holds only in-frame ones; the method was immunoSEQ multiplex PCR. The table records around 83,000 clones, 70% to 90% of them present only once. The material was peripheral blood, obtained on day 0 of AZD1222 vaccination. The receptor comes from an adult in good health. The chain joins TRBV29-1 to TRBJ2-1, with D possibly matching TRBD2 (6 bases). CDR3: CSVPLYRGSSYNEQFF. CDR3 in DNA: TGCAGCGTGCCCCTATACCGGGGGAGCTCCTACAATGAGCAGTTCTTC.